The text below deals with one T cell receptor beta chain. No antigen is known for it. Repertoires were generated with immunoSEQ multiplex PCR, while TCRdb's copy carries only in-frame clones and drops some. The repertoire holds about 70,000 clones, with around 86% as singletons. Deletions cut 4 bases from V and 4 bases from J, with 13 bases between. The CDR3 contains 13 residues. Germline lookup yields CDR1 SQVTM and CDR2 ANQGSEA. The sample originates from a study of lymphopenia after photon versus proton radiotherapy. Whole-study findings and limits: Photon-treated patients lost naive T cells and TCR diversity; proton-treated stayed stable. After the lymphocyte nadir, photon-treated repertoires showed oligoclonal expansion, especially of CD8+ Temra cells.

This clonotype was obtained from a man older than 75 with esophageal cancer. The material was peripheral blood, obtained from a patient treated with proton-based radiotherapy. This chain links TRBV29-1 with TRBJ2-5; D is perhaps TRBD2 (7 bases). The CDR3 coding sequence is TGCAGCGTTGGGGAGGGGGGGCGAGAGACCCAGTACTTC. As protein: CSVGEGGRETQYF. Full variable domain (remainder filled in from reference TRBV29-1 and TRBJ2-5): SAVISQKPSRDICQRGTSLTIQCQVDSQVTMMFWYRQQPGQSLTLIATANQGSEATYESGFVIDKFPISRPNLTFSTLTVSNMSPEDSSIYLCSVGEGGRETQYFGPGTRLLVL.